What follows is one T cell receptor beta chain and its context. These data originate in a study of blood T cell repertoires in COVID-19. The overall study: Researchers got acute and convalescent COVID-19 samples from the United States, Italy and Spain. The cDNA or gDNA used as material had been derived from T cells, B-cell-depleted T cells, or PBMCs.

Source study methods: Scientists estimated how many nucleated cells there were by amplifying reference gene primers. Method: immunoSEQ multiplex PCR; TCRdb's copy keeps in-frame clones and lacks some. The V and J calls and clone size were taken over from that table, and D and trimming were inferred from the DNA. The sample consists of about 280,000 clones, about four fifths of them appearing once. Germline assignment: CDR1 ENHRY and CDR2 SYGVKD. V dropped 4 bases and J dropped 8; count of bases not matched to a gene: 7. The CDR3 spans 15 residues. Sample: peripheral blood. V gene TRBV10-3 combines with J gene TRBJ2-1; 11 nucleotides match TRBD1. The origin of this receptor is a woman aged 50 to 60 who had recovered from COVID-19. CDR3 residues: CAISGRTGGKDEQFF. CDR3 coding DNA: TGTGCCATCAGTGGACGGACAGGGGGCAAGGATGAGCAGTTCTTC.